This TCR beta chain was sequenced for a study of cytomegalovirus exposure and HLA in healthy donors (dated by TCRdb to the late 2010s). Broadly, across the study: In an earlier analysis of approximately 500 of the donors, roughly 300 Gb of sequence data and 117 million unique TCR beta sequences from roughly 190 million T cells were reported. To predict cytomegalovirus infection status, the study brought together high-throughput TCR immunosequencing, statistical association of individual TCRs with disease status, and machine learning. The number of typed donors differed by locus: roughly 620-630 for A, B, C, DRB1 and DQB1; 522 for DQA1; 600 to 610 for DPA1; and roughly 450 for DPB1. An early release covering 550 to 650 HLA-typed donors comprised 250 to 350 gigabases of sequencing data and around 86 million unique TCR sequences. A later analysis re-analyzed previously published TCR beta repertoires from approximately 670 donors and added high-resolution HLA genotyping to study TCR occurrence patterns. The study aimed to test whether signatures of past pathogen exposure could be identified by cataloging public T cell receptors. Donor age, sex, ethnicity and CMV serostatus were compiled alongside the repertoire data. To decide whether each TCR beta V gene segment behaved as functional or pseudogenic, an earlier analysis of some 600 of the donors relied on high-throughput TCR beta sequencing. A later genetic analysis took genome-wide SNP genotypes for about three fifths of the 666 donors and used that subset as a discovery cohort. The T cell repertoires of roughly 660 subjects were profiled by immunosequencing and related to cytomegalovirus serostatus. Among the roughly 370 genotyped donors, more than 70% belonged to the genetic ancestry cluster associated with self-reported Caucasian donors. Across some 400 genotyped donors of the cohort, an average of roughly 250,000 unique TCR beta nucleotide sequences per donor were sequenced, and about a sixth of those sequences were non-productive. Every repertoire in the discovery cohort had been generated on one and the same sequencing platform. About five DR-DQ haplotypes were handled as single units for association and clustering because linkage in the cohort was strong. In addition to the first cohort of 666 subjects, a separate validation cohort of under 150 different subjects was used. Class I and class II HLA loci were covered by the typing at four-digit resolution. Rather than drawing on any new phenotypic data, the later analysis identified candidate immune exposures from TCR beta sequences and the way those sequences occurred across donors.

Library method: the immunoSEQ multiplex PCR assay. A mixture of 60 forward primers for TCR Vbeta segments and 13 reverse primers for TCR Jbeta segments was used in the multiplex PCR. The CDR3 region of rearranged TCR beta genes was amplified from genomic DNA by a multiplex PCR assay. The amplified TCR beta libraries were sequenced on the Illumina HiSeq System as 87-base-pair reads. In the paper's pipeline: A later analysis counted 65 million to 90 million unique TCR beta chains across the 700 or so repertoires, and 9.5 million to 11 million of these chains were shared by at least two donors. Raw reads were error-corrected and collapsed into unique sequences with a nearest-neighbor algorithm that merged closely related sequences to remove PCR and sequencing errors. To assign V, D and J gene segments, CDR3 sequences were aligned to IMGT reference sequences. For a sequence to be retained, a match of at least six nucleotides to both a V gene segment and a J gene segment was required. Rearrangements were classified as productive when the CDR3 lacked stop codons and remained in frame with V and J, and all other rearrangements were classified as non-productive. Following IMGT convention, CDR3 was defined as the stretch from the second conserved V-encoded cysteine to the conserved J-encoded phenylalanine. The earlier analysis of 450 to 750 of the donors excluded any sequence lacking an unambiguous match to a single V gene segment. An earlier analysis of several hundred of the donors called V segments functional above 56.7% productive rearrangements and segregating when the between-donor standard deviation exceeded 5%. A statistical classification framework was built to diagnose cytomegalovirus status from the catalog of TCR beta chain sequences. A later analysis assigned V and J genes by comparing TCR nucleotide sequences with IMGT/GENE-DB human TR gene sequences. In a later analysis, CDR3 sequences and most-parsimonious VDJ recombination scenarios were assigned using the TCRdist pipeline. In a later analysis, each TCR beta chain was defined by its CDR3 amino acid sequence together with its V-gene family, and reads lacking a unique V-gene family were excluded. To address suspected cross-contamination and a sequencing artifact, a later analysis removed around 590 highly shared, low-generation-probability nucleotide sequences. In a later analysis, a clonal expansion index was calculated for each public chain from normalized within-repertoire ranks of inferred template counts. In a later analysis, generation probabilities were computed using a VDJ recombination model fitted to out-of-frame rearrangements, and the results were checked against IGoR. A later analysis scored TCR-TCR, TCR-HLA and TCR-CMV co-occurrence with hypergeometric tests, applying a repertoire-size bias correction to TCR pairs. A later analysis estimated false discovery rates by permuting HLA or CMV assignments 20 times. A later analysis grouped co-occurring TCRs with DBSCAN, adding TCRdist sequence similarity when clustering within HLA-allele-positive subsets. Co-occurrence clustering excluded repertoires with fewer than 30,000 or more than 120,000 public chains, plus five with anomalous nucleotide sharing. Here the immuneACCESS table is served through TCRdb, limited to in-frame sequences with V and J called. Missing clones are a known gap in these copies; in checked studies unresolved V genes cover under half, and the rest lacks a known reason. The DNA gave D and trimming, while V, J and clone size come from that table. The sample contains 200,000 or so clones, 80% to 85% of them found a single time. Jointly, the top ten make up around 6.3% of the sample.

Its CDR3 holds 15 amino acids, cysteine through phenylalanine. Only CDR3 DNA is held: 45 bases, read in frame from base 1. V is shortened by 0 bases, J by 7 bases, and the region joining them spans 13 bases. The germline V gene yields SGDLS for CDR1 and YYNGEE for CDR2. Points the paper makes about the study in general: Cytomegalovirus status was reported to be diagnosed by the classifier with high specificity and sensitivity in both the original and validation cohorts. A total of about 180 TCR beta chains were listed by the study as associated with cytomegalovirus. In a later analysis, about 17,000 TCR beta sequences were associated with specific HLA alleles at a false discovery rate of 0.05. The sequencing pipeline was judged likely to have produced a cluster of highly shared sequence variants as a technical artifact. Because HLA typing was missing for some donors at each locus, association tests included only the typed subset. CMV serostatus was the only immune exposure information available for the cohort. Several of the top co-occurrence clusters appeared to be linked to parvovirus B19, influenza, CMV and Epstein-Barr virus, according to a later analysis. Some IMGT-functional V segments, including TRBV6-2 and TRBV6-3, could not be distinguished by the 87-base-pair reads and were therefore excluded. Presence/absence analyses assumed roughly uniform sequencing depth across donors, an assumption that may not hold. A further reported finding was that TCR beta sequences accurately predicted the HLA-A and HLA-B alleles for most subjects in the first cohort. A later analysis found that most CMV-associated TCR beta chains appeared HLA-restricted, with HLA associations seemingly driven largely by CMV exposure. Assigning TCR associations to individual alleles was difficult when HLA alleles, especially DR and DQ, strongly co-occurred. Correlated functional status among segregating V segments might reflect linkage disequilibrium, but an unknown experimental factor could not be ruled out. In a later genetic analysis, a missense DCLRE1C variant was associated with V-gene and J-gene trimming of TCR beta chains, and the association was replicated in an independent cohort. In a later analysis, the rate of TCR association differed among HLA loci, with DRB1 alleles having the most associated TCRs and HLA-C alleles having the fewest. Three of the identified cytomegalovirus-associated TCR beta chains were confirmed in vitro to be specific for cytomegalovirus antigens. Compared with the approximately 720-donor mean, donors in an Asian-associated ancestry cluster had fewer N-insertions in productive TCRs, according to a later genetic analysis. The cohort was sequenced for TCR beta chains only, and without alpha or paired-chain data the features that could be detected were limited. It was suggested by the authors that the approach could potentially be generalized to other disease states and immunological phenotypes. In an earlier analysis of fewer than 750 of the donors, most TCR beta V segments were observed in productive rearrangements about 87% or about 30% of the time, broadly matching IMGT annotations. Most TCR sequences were observed very rarely across donors, whereas some public TCRs were present in many individuals. The earlier analysis of about 600 of the donors excluded about 16 rarely observed V segments, including chromosome 9 orphons, because counts were too low. A later analysis found that HLA-associated TCR beta chains were more clonally expanded and had lower generation probabilities than equally common non-associated chains.

In the case of this clone: The antigen it binds to is not known. One base away there is no much larger clone; base qualities are not given.

The cohort was made up of 650 to 700 healthy bone marrow donors. At the time of sampling, every cohort member was nominally healthy, though immune exposures that went unrecorded were likely present. The donor tested CMV seropositive and was one of the 289 seropositive cohort members. A peripheral blood sample was collected from each donor, and TCR beta sequencing was performed on peripheral blood mononuclear cells. Genomic DNA extraction from the blood cell samples was performed with the Qiagen DNeasy Blood Extraction Kit. Sequenced material: PBMCs. The chain is encoded by TRBV9 joined to TRBJ1-4; a confident D gene designation cannot be given. The sequence was obtained from a woman aged 45-65 years in good health and CMV-seropositive. In nucleotide form, the sequence is TGTGCCAGCAGCGTAGGCCCGAACTGGAGTGAAAAACTGTTTTTT. This is translated as CASSVGPNWSEKLFF.